The T cell receptor (beta chain) under discussion was sequenced for a study of cytomegalovirus exposure and HLA in healthy donors. Overall study findings and caveats: Common viral pathogens were later found to be apparently linked to several of the most significant clusters. As a later analysis revealed, the rate of TCR association differed by HLA locus, with DRB1 most and HLA-C fewest.

PCR was performed using 60 Vbeta and 13 Jbeta primers. Only in-frame clones appear in the TCRdb table, and some are missing; sequencing was by immunoSEQ multiplex PCR. This sample carries 170,000 or so clones, nearly 80% of them seen once, and the ten largest clones take approximately 3%. Worth noting for this clone: Its antigen is unknown.

The CDR3 totals 16 residues. CDR1 and CDR2 (germline): SGHRS, YFSETQ. Trimming removed 0 bases at V and 0 bases at J, with 7 bases between. The sequenced sample was PBMCs. This clonotype was obtained from a middle-aged woman in good health and CMV-seronegative. J is TRBJ1-6 and V is TRBV5-1, with D uncertain. The CDR3 spells CASSLEESSYNSPLHF. In DNA, the CDR3 is TGCGCCAGCAGCTTGGAGGAGAGCTCCTATAATTCACCCCTCCACTTT. Looking up the rest from reference TRBV5-1 and TRBJ1-6 gives the full variable domain: KAGVTQTPRYLIKTRGQQVTLSCSPISGHRSVSWYQQTPGQGLQFLFEYFSETQRNKGNFPGRFSGRQFSNSRSEMNVSTLELGDSALYLCASSLEESSYNSPLHFGNGTRLTVT.